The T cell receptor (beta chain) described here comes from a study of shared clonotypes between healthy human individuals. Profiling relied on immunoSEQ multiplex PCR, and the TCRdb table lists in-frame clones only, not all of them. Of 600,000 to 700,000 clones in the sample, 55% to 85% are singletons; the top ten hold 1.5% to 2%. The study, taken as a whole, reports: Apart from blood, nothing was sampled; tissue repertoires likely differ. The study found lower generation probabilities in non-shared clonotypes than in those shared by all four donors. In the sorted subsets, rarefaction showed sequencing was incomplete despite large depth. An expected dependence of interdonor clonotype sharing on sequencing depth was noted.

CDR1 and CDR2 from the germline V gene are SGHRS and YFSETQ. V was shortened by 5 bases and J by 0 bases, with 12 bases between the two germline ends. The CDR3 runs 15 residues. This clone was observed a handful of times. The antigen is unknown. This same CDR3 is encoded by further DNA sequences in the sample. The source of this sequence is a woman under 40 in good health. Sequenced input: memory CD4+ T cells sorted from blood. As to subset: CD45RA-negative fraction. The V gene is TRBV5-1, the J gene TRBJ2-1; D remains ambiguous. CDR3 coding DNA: TGCGCCAGCAGTTCCGACTCATCCTCCTACAATGAGCAGTTCTTC. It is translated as CASSSDSSSYNEQFF.